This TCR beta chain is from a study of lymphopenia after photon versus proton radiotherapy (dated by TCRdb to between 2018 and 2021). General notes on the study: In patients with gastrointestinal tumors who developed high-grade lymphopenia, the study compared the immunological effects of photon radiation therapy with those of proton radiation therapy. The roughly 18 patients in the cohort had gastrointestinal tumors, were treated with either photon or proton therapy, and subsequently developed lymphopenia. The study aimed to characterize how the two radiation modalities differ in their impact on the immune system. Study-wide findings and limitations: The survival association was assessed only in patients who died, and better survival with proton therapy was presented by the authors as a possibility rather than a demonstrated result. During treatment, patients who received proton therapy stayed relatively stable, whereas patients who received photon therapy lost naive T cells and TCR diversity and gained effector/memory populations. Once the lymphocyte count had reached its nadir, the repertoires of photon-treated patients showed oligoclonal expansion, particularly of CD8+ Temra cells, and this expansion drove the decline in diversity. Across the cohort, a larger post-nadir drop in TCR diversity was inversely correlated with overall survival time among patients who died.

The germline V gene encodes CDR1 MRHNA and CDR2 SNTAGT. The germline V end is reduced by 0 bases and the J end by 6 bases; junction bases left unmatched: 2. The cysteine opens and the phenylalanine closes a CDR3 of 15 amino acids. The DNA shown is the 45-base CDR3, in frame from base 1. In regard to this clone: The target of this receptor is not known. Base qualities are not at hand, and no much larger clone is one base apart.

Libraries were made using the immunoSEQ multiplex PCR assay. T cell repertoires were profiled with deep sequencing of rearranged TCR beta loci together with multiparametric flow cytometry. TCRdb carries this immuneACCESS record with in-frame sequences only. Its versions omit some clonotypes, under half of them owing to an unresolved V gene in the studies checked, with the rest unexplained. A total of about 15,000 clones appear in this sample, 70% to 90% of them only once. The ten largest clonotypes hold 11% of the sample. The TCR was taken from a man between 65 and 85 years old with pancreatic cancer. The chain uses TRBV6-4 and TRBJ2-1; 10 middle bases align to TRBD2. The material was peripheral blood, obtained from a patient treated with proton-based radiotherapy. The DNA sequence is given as TGTGCCAGCAGTGACTCGAGCGGGGGGGCCAATGAGCAGTTCTTC. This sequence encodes CASSDSSGGANEQFF.